This TCR beta chain is drawn from a study of siplizumab effects on memory and regulatory T cells. Sequencing used immunoSEQ multiplex PCR; TCRdb keeps in-frame clones, though not all of them. The sample consists of some 110,000 clones, approximately 94% of them appearing once. This CDR3 is built from 13 residues. CDR1 and CDR2 (germline): LNHDA, SQIVND (reference sequence). Trimming stripped 4 bases from V and 8 bases from J, with 14 bases between. The TCR sequence derives from a human donor in good health. This chain connects TRBV19 to TRBJ1-2, with no clear D. Sequenced material: non-Treg CD4+ T cells sorted from blood. CDR3 coding DNA: TGTGCCAGTAGTACGAGACCCCCGGGAGGCTACACCTTC. It translates to CASSTRPPGGYTF. Full variable domain (remainder filled in from reference TRBV19 and TRBJ1-2): DGGITQSPKYLFRKEGQNVTLSCEQNLNHDAMYWYRQDPGQGLRLIYYSQIVNDFQKGDIAEGYSVSREKKESFPLTVTSAQKNPTAFYLCASSTRPPGGYTFGSGTRLTVV.